Below, 20 T cell receptor beta chains from the same sample are listed, as sequenced in a study of control samples from healthy donors and cancer patients. The assay was immunoSEQ multiplex PCR, and TCRdb's table has in-frame clones only and misses some. The data show roughly 130,000 clones, roughly 84% seen once. Sequenced input: blood. These receptor sequences come from a man in his fifties in good health.

The chain combines TRBV11-3 with TRBJ2-3; 13 nucleotides line up with TRBD2. CDR3 length: 19 amino acids. Losses at the gene ends were 0 bases for V and 4 bases for J; bases not matched to a gene: 10. The germline V gene has CDR1 SGHNT and CDR2 YENEEA. The CDR3 DNA follows: TGTGCCAGCAGCTTAGACAACAAAGGACTAGCGGGGGAAGCAGATACGCAGTATTTT. Its translation: CASSLDNKGLAGEADTQYF.

This chain connects TRBV30 to TRBJ1-3; 7 nucleotides line up with TRBD1. Germline V lookup: CDR1 GTSNPN, CDR2 SVGIG (reference sequence). The CDR3 contains 15 residues. Trimming removed 5 bases from V and 0 bases from J; junction bases left unmatched: 7. This CDR3 reads CAWAEQGFSGNTIYF. CDR3 in DNA: TGTGCCTGGGCCGAACAGGGGTTCTCTGGAAACACCATATATTTT.

This clone was counted only a few times. V gene TRBV11-3 combines with J gene TRBJ2-1; 14 nucleotides align to TRBD2. V shed 4 bases and J 9 bases; nucleotides not matched to a gene: 5. CDR1 is SGHNT, CDR2 YENEEA, per germline. The CDR3 runs to 15 residues. The CDR3 here is CASSSRLAGGFEQFF. The CDR3 nucleotides read TGTGCCAGCAGCTCAAGACTAGCGGGGGGGTTTGAGCAGTTCTTC.

This clone was counted only a few times. The rearrangement uses TRBV9 and TRBJ2-3; D is ambiguous. V was clipped by 2 bases and J by 3 bases, with 4 bases between them. This CDR3 is 12 amino acids long. Germline CDR1 reads SGDLS; CDR2 reads YYNGEE. CDR3 amino acids: CASSVVTDTQYF. As DNA, the CDR3 is TGTGCCAGCAGCGTGGTGACAGATACGCAGTATTTT. The full variable domain, in which reference TRBV9 and TRBJ2-3 provide the parts outside the CDR3, is DSGVTQTPKHLITATGQRVTLRCSPRSGDLSVYWYQQSLDQGLQFLIQYYNGEERAKGNILERFSAQQFPDLHSELNLSSLELGDSALYFCASSVVTDTQYFGPGTRLTVL.

The chain is built from TRBV24-1 and TRBJ1-2; D is undetermined. The CDR3 covers 12 residues. Per germline, CDR1 KGHDR and CDR2 SFDVKD. The ends were cut back, 1 base at V and 7 bases at J, with 6 bases in the middle. For the CDR3, the DNA is TGTGCCACCAGTGATTTAGTCGGTGGCTACACCTTC. This encodes CATSDLVGGYTF.

This chain connects TRBV6-2 or TRBV6-3 to TRBJ2-1; D uncertain. There are 12 residues in the CDR3. Trimming removed 5 bases from V and 9 bases from J, with 11 bases in between. Germline V gene lookup returns CDR1 MNHEY and CDR2 SVGEGT. DNA for the CDR3: TGTGCCAGCAGTACCGTAGCAGGTGAGCAGTTCTTC. Its translation is CASSTVAGEQFF.

This clone was detected once. The CDR3 DNA reads as TGTGCCAGCAGTGAGTTGGGGTGGGACGAGCAGTACTTC. Amino acids: CASSELGWDEQYF. The chain links TRBV6-1 to TRBJ2-7; D not certain. The germline CDR1 and CDR2 sequences are MNHNS and SASEGT. The germline V and J ends were trimmed by 3 bases and 5 bases, with 11 bases remaining between them. This CDR3 is 13 amino acids long.

The V gene is TRBV6-6, the J gene TRBJ1-1; D is ambiguous. There are 12 residues in the CDR3. The ends were cut back, 5 bases at V and 4 bases at J, with 8 bases in the middle. Germline values: CDR1 MNHNY, CDR2 SVGAGI (reference sequence). The CDR3 DNA is TGTGCCAGCAGTGTGGGGTCCACTGAAGCTTTCTTT. It translates to CASSVGSTEAFF.

The chain employs TRBV6-6 and TRBJ2-2, with D tentatively TRBD1 or TRBD2 (5 bases each). CDR3 size: 15 residues. Germline values: CDR1 MNHNY, CDR2 SVGAGI (reference sequence). The V end was cut by 5 bases, the J end by 7 bases, with 17 bases between. In DNA form, the CDR3 reads TGTGCCAGCAGTCCTTCCGGGACGAGCGGCGGGGAGCTGTTTTTT. Translating it yields CASSPSGTSGGELFF.

This clone was detected once. This chain uses TRBV11-2 with TRBJ2-7, with 10 bases fitting TRBD2. Losses at the gene ends were 8 bases for V and 3 bases for J; bases not matched to a gene: 1. The CDR3 extends over 12 amino acids. CDR1 and CDR2 (germline): SGHAT, FQNNGV. The chain's CDR3 is CASGLADYEQYF. The CDR3 DNA reads as TGTGCCAGCGGACTAGCGGACTACGAGCAGTACTTC.

The V gene is TRBV7-8, the J gene TRBJ1-3; D unclear. Per the germline V gene, CDR1 is SGHVS and CDR2 is FQNEAQ. The CDR3 sequence is 15 residues long. Trimming cost V 5 bases and J 0 bases, with 11 bases left between them. CDR3 DNA: TGTGCCAGCAGCCTACACGGGCGCTCTGGAAACACCATATATTTT. Amino acid sequence: CASSLHGRSGNTIYF.

The rearrangement links TRBV6-5 to TRBJ1-3; possible D gene TRBD1, 6 bases. CDR1 and CDR2 (germline): MNHEY, SVGAGI. The CDR3 is 11 amino acids. V was cut by 7 bases and J by 12 bases, with 13 bases left in between. The CDR3 loop reads CASTHGGNIYF. For the CDR3, the DNA is TGTGCCAGCACCCACGGGGGCAACATATATTTT.

This rearrangement joins TRBV6-1 to TRBJ1-1; D ambiguous. V lost 1 base, J lost 1 base, and 10 bases lay in between. The CDR3 spans 15 residues. In germline, CDR1 is MNHNS, CDR2 SASEGT. As DNA, the CDR3 is TGTGCCAGCAGTGAAGAGGCAGGTCGGAACACTGAAGCTTTCTTT. Its translation: CASSEEAGRNTEAFF.

V is TRBV5-1 and J is TRBJ1-1; D might be TRBD1 (6 bases). This CDR3 has 17 residues. Germline V gives CDR1 SGHRS, CDR2 YFSETQ. Trimming removed 3 bases at V and 3 bases at J, with 21 bases between. The CDR3 spells CASSSLRVQNRDTEAFF. The CDR3 DNA reads TGCGCCAGCAGCTCCCTTCGAGTACAGAACAGGGACACTGAAGCTTTCTTT.

This chain joins TRBV7-9 and TRBJ2-3; 7 bases are a match to TRBD1. The length of the CDR3 is 15 residues. The J segment lost 4 bases and the V segment lost 5 bases, leaving 9 bases of the junction unmatched. CDR1 is SEHNR, CDR2 FQNEAQ, per germline (reference sequence). The CDR3 nucleotides read TGTGCCAGCAGCCTACCAAGGGGGCCGGCAGATACGCAGTATTTT. This encodes CASSLPRGPADTQYF.

This chain links TRBV10-3 with TRBJ2-6; 8 bases line up with TRBD1. Germline loops: CDR1 ENHRY, CDR2 SYGVKD. The ends lost 0 bases at V and 2 bases at J; junction bases unmatched: 6. The CDR3 has 18 residues. The CDR3 nucleotides are TGTGCCATCAGTGAGTCGGCAGGGGGCGCGGCTGGGGCCAACGTCCTGACTTTC. Translation: CAISESAGGAAGANVLTF.

V usage is TRBV6-5 and J usage is TRBJ1-6; 7 positions match TRBD1. The germline gives CDR1 MNHEY, CDR2 SVGAGI. The CDR3 has 15 amino acids. J lost 7 bases, V lost 7 bases, and 10 bases had no gene match. The CDR3 spells CASILQGRWNSPLHF. The CDR3 DNA reads TGTGCCAGCATCTTACAGGGGAGATGGAATTCACCCCTCCACTTT.

The chain links TRBV9 to TRBJ2-2, with D possibly being TRBD1 (7 bases). Trimming cost V 6 bases and J 5 bases, with 11 bases left between them. Germline V lookup: CDR1 SGDLS, CDR2 YYNGEE. CDR3 size: 13 residues. CDR3 region: CASNPGGTGELFF. CDR3 coding DNA: TGTGCCAGCAACCCAGGGGGGACCGGGGAGCTGTTTTTT.

V is TRBV6-5 and J is TRBJ2-1, with 9 bases fitting TRBD2. This CDR3 spans 15 amino acids. The trim removed 6 bases at V and 2 bases at J, leaving 5 bases unmatched. Germline-derived CDR1 and CDR2 are MNHEY and SVGAGI. The CDR3: CASRGIAGAYNEQFF. The CDR3 nucleotides are TGTGCCAGCAGGGGTATAGCGGGGGCCTACAATGAGCAGTTCTTC.

In its sample, this clone is medium-sized (0.01 to 0.1%). The chain couples TRBV7-9 to TRBJ1-1, with 7 positions matching TRBD1. V lost 6 bases, J lost 0 bases, and 7 bases stayed unmatched. The CDR3 length is 15 residues. The germline V gene encodes CDR1 SEHNR and CDR2 FQNEAQ (reference sequence). CDR3 nucleotide sequence: TGTGCCAGCAGTCCAGGGGGACACCTGAACACTGAAGCTTTCTTT. Translating gives CASSPGGHLNTEAFF.